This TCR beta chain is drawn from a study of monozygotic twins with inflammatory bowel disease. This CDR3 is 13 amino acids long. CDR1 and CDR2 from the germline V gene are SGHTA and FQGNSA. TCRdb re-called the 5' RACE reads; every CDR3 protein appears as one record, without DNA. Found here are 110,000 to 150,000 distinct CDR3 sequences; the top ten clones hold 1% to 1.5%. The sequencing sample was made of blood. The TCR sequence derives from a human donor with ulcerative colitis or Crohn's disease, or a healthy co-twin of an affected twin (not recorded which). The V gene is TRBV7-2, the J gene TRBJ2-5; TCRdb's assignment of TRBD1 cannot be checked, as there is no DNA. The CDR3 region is CASSTAHRETQYF.